One sample yielded the 14 T cell receptor beta chains listed below, sequenced in a study of Ad26.COV2.S vaccination and SARS-CoV-2 variants. Profiled with immunoSEQ multiplex PCR; TCRdb holds only in-frame clones, not every one. The table shows approximately 480,000 clones, with roughly nine tenths occurring only once. Sample treatment: about 20 received Ad26.COV2.S at low or high dose, single or two shots; 5 received placebo; per-sample allocation not given. Specimen acquisition occurred on day 63 following the initial vaccine or placebo injection. Sequencing used peripheral blood, obtained in a trial of Ad26.COV2.S vaccine versus placebo. All receptors come from a person between 18 and 65 years old who received the Ad26.COV2.S COVID-19 vaccine or a placebo.

This chain uses TRBV9 with TRBJ2-7, with D perhaps matching TRBD1 or TRBD2 (6 bases each). CDR1 and CDR2 (germline): SGDLS, YYNGEE. The length of the CDR3 is 14 residues. V lost 3 bases to trimming and J lost 9 bases, with 19 bases between them. CDR3 nucleotide sequence: TGTGCCAGCAGCGGGGGGGCCCAGGGGTGGTGGCAGTACTTC. Its translation is CASSGGAQGWWQYF.

The V and J genes are TRBV4-1 and TRBJ2-3, with TRBD2 matching 11 bases. V shed 2 bases, J shed 2 bases, and the junction held 3 bases outside the gene matches. Germline CDR1 is MGHRA and CDR2 is YSYEKL. There are 16 residues in the CDR3. In DNA, the CDR3 is TGCGCCAGCAGCCAACGACTAGCGGGATCCACAGATACGCAGTATTTT. Amino acids: CASSQRLAGSTDTQYF.

This chain links TRBV19 with TRBJ1-5; D might be TRBD1 (6 bases). Per the germline V gene, CDR1 is LNHDA and CDR2 is SQIVND (reference sequence). The CDR3 covers 16 residues. V lost 1 base, J lost 6 bases, and 16 bases lay in between. CDR3 protein: CASSIAGQTGSQPQHF. The CDR3 bases are TGTGCCAGTAGTATAGCCGGACAGACGGGGAGTCAGCCCCAGCATTTT.

This clone has a handful of counts. The chain joins TRBV2 to TRBJ1-6; D is undetermined. CDR3 size: 14 residues. Trimming cost V 5 bases and J 3 bases, with 8 bases left between them. Germline assignment: CDR1 SNHLY and CDR2 FYNNEI. DNA of the CDR3: TGTGCCAGCAGTAATTTGGGCTATAATTCACCCCTCCACTTT. This sequence encodes CASSNLGYNSPLHF.

The V call is TRBV7-6, the J call TRBJ2-7; D is ambiguous. Germline CDR1 SGHVS, CDR2 FNYEAQ. CDR3 size: 14 residues. Trimming shortened V by 6 bases and J by 0 bases, and 12 bases separated the two germline ends. This CDR3 is CASSPDSASYEQYF. The CDR3, as DNA: TGTGCCAGCAGTCCCGATTCAGCCTCCTACGAGCAGTACTTC.

On this clone: The sample contains more than one DNA sequence encoding this CDR3. The V and J genes are TRBV25-1 and TRBJ2-7; D gene unclear. In germline, CDR1 is MGHDK, CDR2 SYGVNS. The CDR3 is 12 residues long. V lost 1 base, J lost 2 bases, and 3 bases lay in between. The CDR3 region has the DNA TGTGCCAGCAGTGAATCCCCCTACGAGCAGTACTTC. It is translated as CASSESPYEQYF.

The chain couples TRBV7-3 to TRBJ2-3; no firm D call. The V gene's germline CDR1 is SGHTA and CDR2 FQGTGA. The CDR3 covers 14 residues. V shed 0 bases and J shed 2 bases, with 6 bases lying between them. For the CDR3, the DNA is TGTGCCAGCAGCTTAACTGCACTCACAGATACGCAGTATTTT. Encoded protein: CASSLTALTDTQYF. Supplemented by reference TRBV7-3 and TRBJ2-3, the full variable domain reads GAGVSQTPSNKVTEKGKYVELRCDPISGHTALYWYRQSLGQGPEFLIYFQGTGAADDSGLPNDRFFAVRPEGSVSTLKIQRTERGDSAVYLCASSLTALTDTQYFGPGTRLTVL.

The V call is TRBV7-9, the J call TRBJ1-6; D not certain. The CDR3 spans 14 residues. Germline V gene data show CDR1 as SEHNR and CDR2 as FQNEAQ (reference sequence). With 4 bases removed from V and 5 bases from J, the gap between germline ends came to 9 bases. Written as DNA, the CDR3 is TGTGCCAGCAGCTCCGAGGCCGATAATTCACCCCTCCACTTT. It translates to CASSSEADNSPLHF. The full variable domain, rest sourced from reference TRBV7-9 and TRBJ1-6, is DTGVSQNPRHKITKRGQNVTFRCDPISEHNRLYWYRQTLGQGPEFLTYFQNEAQLEKSRLLSDRFSAERPKGSFSTLEIQRTEQGDSAMYLCASSSEADNSPLHFGNGTRLTVT.

In this sample, this clone turned up a few times. The V gene is TRBV30, the J gene TRBJ1-5; D unclear. Germline V gene lookup returns CDR1 GTSNPN and CDR2 SVGIG (reference sequence). The CDR3 covers 15 residues. Between the trimmed V and J ends, which lost 0 bases and 3 bases, there was a span of 12 bases. Written as DNA, the CDR3 is TGTGCCTGGAGTGTACTGAGAGGGAACAATCAGCCCCAGCATTTT. Translating gives CAWSVLRGNNQPQHF.

This clone has only a few counts. The rearrangement links TRBV11-2 to TRBJ2-3; 8 nucleotides agree with TRBD1. Germline lookup yields CDR1 SGHAT and CDR2 FQNNGV. This CDR3 comprises 15 residues. Trimming removed 4 bases from V and 4 bases from J; junction bases left unmatched: 7. The CDR3 region is CASSYTGGTPDTQYF. The CDR3 nucleotides are TGTGCCAGCAGCTACACAGGGGGAACTCCAGATACGCAGTATTTT.

The gene calls are TRBV19 and TRBJ2-1; the match to TRBD2 covers 9 bases. The CDR3 contains 15 residues. V lost 4 bases and J lost 9; bases outside the gene matches: 10. Per germline, CDR1 LNHDA and CDR2 SQIVND (reference sequence). The CDR3 loop is CASSTHSGSKSEQFF. The CDR3 nucleotides are TGTGCCAGTAGTACCCATAGCGGGAGTAAATCTGAGCAGTTCTTC.

Note on this clone: Other nucleotide sequences from this sample produce the same CDR3. The chain uses TRBV7-2 and TRBJ2-7; D gene uncertain. The CDR3 runs 12 residues. Trimming pared 1 base from V and 4 bases from J, leaving 5 bases between. In germline, CDR1 is SGHTA, CDR2 FQGNSA. CDR3 nucleotide sequence: TGTGCCAGCAGCTTAGTCGGGTACGAGCAGTACTTC. It specifies CASSLVGYEQYF.

The J gene is TRBJ2-3, the V gene TRBV28; 9 positions match TRBD1. The junction had 6 bases not matched to a gene; V was cut back by 8 bases and J by 0 bases. The CDR3 runs to 15 residues. Germline loops: CDR1 MDHEN, CDR2 SYDVKM. The DNA for the CDR3 is TGTGCCAGCCCCCCCGGGACAGGGAGCACAGATACGCAGTATTTT. As protein: CASPPGTGSTDTQYF.

The chain recombines TRBV7-9 with TRBJ2-1; D call uncertain. Germline CDR1 reads SEHNR; CDR2 reads FQNEAQ (reference sequence). This CDR3 has 14 amino acids. Trimming removed 1 base at V and 7 bases at J, with 11 bases between. CDR3 residues: CASSLDLGLNEQFF. The CDR3 DNA follows: TGTGCCAGCAGCTTAGACCTAGGGCTGAATGAGCAGTTCTTC.